This T cell receptor beta chain was profiled in a study of cytomegalovirus exposure and HLA in healthy donors. Trimming took off 1 base at V and 4 bases at J, with 16 bases between the two ends. CDR1 is MNHNS and CDR2 is SASEGT in the germline V gene. This CDR3 is 17 amino acids long. This PCR relied on a set of 60 Vbeta primers and 13 Jbeta primers. Original processing methods: Around 11 million shared chains were among about 80 million unique TCR beta chains counted in a later analysis. Assay used: immunoSEQ multiplex PCR; TCRdb lists only in-frame clones, some missing. For V, J and clone size, that table is used; D and trimming come from the DNA. With some 84,000 clones in the sample, the ten largest clones hold 0.58%.

The specimen was PBMCs. The chain has TRBV6-1 and TRBJ1-4; the D gene is possibly TRBD1 (6 bases). This receptor was obtained from a man in his forties or fifties in good health and CMV-seronegative. The CDR3 sequence is CASSEVLGGAGNEKLFF. CDR3 DNA: TGTGCCAGCAGTGAAGTGTTAGGGGGGGCGGGTAATGAAAAACTGTTTTTT.